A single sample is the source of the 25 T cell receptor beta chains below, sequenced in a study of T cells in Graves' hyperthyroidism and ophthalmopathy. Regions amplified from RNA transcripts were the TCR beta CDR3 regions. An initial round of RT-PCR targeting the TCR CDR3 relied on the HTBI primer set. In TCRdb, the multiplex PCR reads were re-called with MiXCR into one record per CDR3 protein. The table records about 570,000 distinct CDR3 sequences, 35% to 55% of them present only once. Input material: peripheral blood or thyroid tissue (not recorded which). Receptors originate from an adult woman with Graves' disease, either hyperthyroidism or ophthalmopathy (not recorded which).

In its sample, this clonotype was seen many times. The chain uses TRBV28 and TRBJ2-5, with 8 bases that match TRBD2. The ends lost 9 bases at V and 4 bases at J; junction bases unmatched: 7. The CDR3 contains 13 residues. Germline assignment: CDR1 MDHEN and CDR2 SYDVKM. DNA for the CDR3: TGTGCCAGTTGCCGCGGGAGGAGAGAGACCCAGTACTTC. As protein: CASCRGRRETQYF.

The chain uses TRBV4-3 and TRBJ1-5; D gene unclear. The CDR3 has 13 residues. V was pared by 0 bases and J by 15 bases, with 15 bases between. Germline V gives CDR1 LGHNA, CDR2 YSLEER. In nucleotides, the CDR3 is TGCGCCAGCAGCCAAGATTGGTGGAGCATAAGGCATTTT. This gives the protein CASSQDWWSIRHF.

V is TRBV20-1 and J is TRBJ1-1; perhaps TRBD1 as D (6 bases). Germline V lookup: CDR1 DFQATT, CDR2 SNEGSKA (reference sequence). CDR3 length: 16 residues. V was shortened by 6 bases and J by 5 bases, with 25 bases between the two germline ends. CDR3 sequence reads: CSAQAAGDTGDTEAFF. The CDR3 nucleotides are TGCAGTGCCCAAGCCGCAGGGGACACCGGGGATACTGAAGCTTTCTTT.

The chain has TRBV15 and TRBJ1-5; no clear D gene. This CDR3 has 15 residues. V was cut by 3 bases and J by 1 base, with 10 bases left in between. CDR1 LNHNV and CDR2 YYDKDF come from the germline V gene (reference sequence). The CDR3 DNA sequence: TGTGCCACCAGCAGCGATGGAGGGAGCAATCAGCCCCAGCATTTT. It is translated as CATSSDGGSNQPQHF. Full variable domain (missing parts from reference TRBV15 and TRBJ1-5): DAMVIQNPRYQVTQFGKPVTLSCSQTLNHNVMYWYQQKSSQAPKLLFHYYDKDFNNEADTPDNFQSRRPNTSFCFLDIRSPGLGDTAMYLCATSSDGGSNQPQHFGDGTRLSIL.

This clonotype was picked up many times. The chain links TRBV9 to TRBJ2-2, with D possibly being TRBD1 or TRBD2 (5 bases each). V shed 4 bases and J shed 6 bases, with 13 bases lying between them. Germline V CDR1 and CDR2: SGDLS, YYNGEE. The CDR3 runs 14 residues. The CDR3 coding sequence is TGTGCCAGCAGCCAATATGGGGGTCCCGGGGAGCTGTTTTTT. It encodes CASSQYGGPGELFF.

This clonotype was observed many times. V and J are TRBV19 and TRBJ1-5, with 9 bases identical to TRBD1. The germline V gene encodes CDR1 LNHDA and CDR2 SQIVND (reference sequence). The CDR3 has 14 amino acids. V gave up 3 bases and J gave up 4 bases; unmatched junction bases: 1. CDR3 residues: CASSMGQGNQPQHF. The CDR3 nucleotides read TGTGCCAGTAGTATGGGACAGGGTAATCAGCCCCAGCATTTT.

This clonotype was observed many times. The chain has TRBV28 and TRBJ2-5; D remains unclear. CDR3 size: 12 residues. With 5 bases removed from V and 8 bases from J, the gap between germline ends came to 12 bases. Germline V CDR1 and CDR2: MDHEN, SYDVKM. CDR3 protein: CASSLQHQTQYF. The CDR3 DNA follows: TGTGCCAGCAGTCTGCAGCATCAAACCCAGTACTTC.

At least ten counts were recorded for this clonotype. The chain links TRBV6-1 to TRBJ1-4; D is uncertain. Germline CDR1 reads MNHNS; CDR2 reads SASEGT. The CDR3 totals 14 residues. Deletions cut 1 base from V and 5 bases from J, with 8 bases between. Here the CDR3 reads CASSEDRRNEKLFF. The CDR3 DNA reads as TGTGCCAGCAGTGAAGATCGAAGGAATGAAAAACTGTTTTTT.

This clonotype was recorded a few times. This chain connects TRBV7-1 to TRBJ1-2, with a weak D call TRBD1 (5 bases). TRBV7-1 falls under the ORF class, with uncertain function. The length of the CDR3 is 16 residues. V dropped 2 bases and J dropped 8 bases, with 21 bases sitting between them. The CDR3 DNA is TGTGCCAGCAGCTCACCTGCCGGGACGGCCCTATTCGGCTACACCTTC. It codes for CASSSPAGTALFGYTF.

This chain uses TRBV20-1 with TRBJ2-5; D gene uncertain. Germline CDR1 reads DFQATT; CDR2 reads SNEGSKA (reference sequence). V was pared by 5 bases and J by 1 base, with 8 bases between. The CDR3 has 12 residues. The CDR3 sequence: CSAATPQETQYF. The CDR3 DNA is TGCAGTGCTGCCACCCCCCAAGAGACCCAGTACTTC.

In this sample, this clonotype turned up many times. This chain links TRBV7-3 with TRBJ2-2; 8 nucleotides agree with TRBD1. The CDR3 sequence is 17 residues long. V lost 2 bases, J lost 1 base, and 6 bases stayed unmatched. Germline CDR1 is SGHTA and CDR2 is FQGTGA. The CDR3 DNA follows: TGTGCCAGCAGCTTACTTCCGGGACAGGAGAACACCGGGGAGCTGTTTTTT. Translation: CASSLLPGQENTGELFF. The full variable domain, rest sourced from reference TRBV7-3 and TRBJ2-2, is GAGVSQTPSNKVTEKGKYVELRCDPISGHTALYWYRQSLGQGPEFLIYFQGTGAADDSGLPNDRFFAVRPEGSVSTLKIQRTERGDSAVYLCASSLLPGQENTGELFFGEGSRLTVL.

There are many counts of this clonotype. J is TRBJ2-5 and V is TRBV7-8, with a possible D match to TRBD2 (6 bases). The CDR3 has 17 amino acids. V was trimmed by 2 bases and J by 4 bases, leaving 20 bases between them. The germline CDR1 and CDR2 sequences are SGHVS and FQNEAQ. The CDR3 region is CASSLYGHGGDGETQYF. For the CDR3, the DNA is TGTGCCAGCAGCTTATACGGTCATGGAGGGGATGGAGAGACCCAGTACTTC.

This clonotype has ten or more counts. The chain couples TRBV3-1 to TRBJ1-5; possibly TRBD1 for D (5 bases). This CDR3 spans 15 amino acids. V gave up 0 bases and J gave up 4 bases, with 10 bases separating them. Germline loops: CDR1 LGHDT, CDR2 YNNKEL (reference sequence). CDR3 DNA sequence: TGTGCCAGCAGCCAAGACCCCCCAGGGAATCAGCCCCAGCATTTT. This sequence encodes CASSQDPPGNQPQHF.

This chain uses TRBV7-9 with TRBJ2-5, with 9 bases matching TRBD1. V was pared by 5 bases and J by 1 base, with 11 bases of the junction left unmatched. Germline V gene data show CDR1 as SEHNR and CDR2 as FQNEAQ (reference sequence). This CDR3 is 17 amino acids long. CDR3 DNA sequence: TGTGCCAGCAGCCCGCGGACAGGGGCCAAAACCCAAGAGACCCAGTACTTC. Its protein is CASSPRTGAKTQETQYF.

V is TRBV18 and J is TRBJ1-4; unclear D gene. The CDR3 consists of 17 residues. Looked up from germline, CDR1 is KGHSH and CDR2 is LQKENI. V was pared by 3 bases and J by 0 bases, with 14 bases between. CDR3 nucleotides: TGTGCCAGCTCACCTCGACAAAGAAAGACAACTAATGAAAAACTGTTTTTT. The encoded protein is CASSPRQRKTTNEKLFF.

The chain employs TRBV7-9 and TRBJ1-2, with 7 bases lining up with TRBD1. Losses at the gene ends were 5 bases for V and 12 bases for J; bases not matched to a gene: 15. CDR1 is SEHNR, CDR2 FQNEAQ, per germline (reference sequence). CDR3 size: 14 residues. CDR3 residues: CASSPTGTAVAHTF. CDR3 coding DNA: TGTGCCAGCAGCCCCACCGGGACAGCGGTGGCCCACACCTTC.

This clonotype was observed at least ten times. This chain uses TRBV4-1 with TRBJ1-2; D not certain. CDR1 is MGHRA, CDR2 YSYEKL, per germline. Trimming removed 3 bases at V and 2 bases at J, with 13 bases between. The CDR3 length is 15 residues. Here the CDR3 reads CASSHPPGGNYGYTF. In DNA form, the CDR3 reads TGCGCCAGCAGCCACCCGCCGGGAGGGAACTATGGCTACACCTTC.

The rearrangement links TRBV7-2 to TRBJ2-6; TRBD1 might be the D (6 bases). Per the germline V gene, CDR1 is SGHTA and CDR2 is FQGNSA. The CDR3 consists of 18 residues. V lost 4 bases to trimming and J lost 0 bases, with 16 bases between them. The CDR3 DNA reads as TGTGCCAGCAGCTCCCCAGGGGCCCGAGCCTCTGGGGCCAACGTCCTGACTTTC. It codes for CASSSPGARASGANVLTF. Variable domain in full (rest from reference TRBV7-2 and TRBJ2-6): GAGVSQSPSNKVTEKGKDVELRCDPISGHTALYWYRQSLGQGLEFLIYFQGNSAPDKSGLPSDRFSAERTGGSVSTLTIQRTQQEDSAVYLCASSSPGARASGANVLTFGAGSRLTVL.

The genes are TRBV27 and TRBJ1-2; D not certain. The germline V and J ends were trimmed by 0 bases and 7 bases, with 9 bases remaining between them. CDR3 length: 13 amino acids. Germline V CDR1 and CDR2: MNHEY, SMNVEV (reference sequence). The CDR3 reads CASSLSRAGGYTF. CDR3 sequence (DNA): TGTGCCAGCAGTTTATCTAGGGCGGGTGGCTACACCTTC.

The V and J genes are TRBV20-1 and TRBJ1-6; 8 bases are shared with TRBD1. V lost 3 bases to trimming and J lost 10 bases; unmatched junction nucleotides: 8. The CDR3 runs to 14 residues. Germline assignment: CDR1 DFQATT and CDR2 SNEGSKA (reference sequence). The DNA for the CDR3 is TGCAGTGCTAGTGTCGGACAGGGTCGGTCACCCCTCCACTTT. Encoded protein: CSASVGQGRSPLHF.

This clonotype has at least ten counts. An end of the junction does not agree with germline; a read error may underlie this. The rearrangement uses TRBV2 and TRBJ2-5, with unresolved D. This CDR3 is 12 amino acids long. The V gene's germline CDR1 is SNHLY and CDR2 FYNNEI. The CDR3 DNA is TGTGCCAGCAGAGAAGATTTCGAGACCCAGTACTTC. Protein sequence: CASREDFETQYF.

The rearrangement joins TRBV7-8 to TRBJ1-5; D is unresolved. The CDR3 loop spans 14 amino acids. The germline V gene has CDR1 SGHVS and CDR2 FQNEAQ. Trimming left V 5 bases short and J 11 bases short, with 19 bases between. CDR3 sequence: CASSPEGLMVTQHF. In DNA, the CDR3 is TGTGCCAGCAGCCCAGAGGGTCTAATGGTGACCCAGCATTTT. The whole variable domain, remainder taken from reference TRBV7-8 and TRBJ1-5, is GAGVSQSPRYKVAKRGQDVALRCDPISGHVSLFWYQQALGQGPEFLTYFQNEAQLDKSGLPSDRFFAERPEGSVSTLKIQRTQQEDSAVYLCASSPEGLMVTQHFGDGTRLSIL.

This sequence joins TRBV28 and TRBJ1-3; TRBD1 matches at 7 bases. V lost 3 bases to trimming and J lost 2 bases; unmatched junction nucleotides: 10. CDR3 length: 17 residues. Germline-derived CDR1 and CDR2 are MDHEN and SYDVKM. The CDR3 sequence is CASSLVLGDSAGNTIYF. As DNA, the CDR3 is TGTGCCAGCAGTTTGGTTTTAGGGGACAGCGCTGGAAACACCATATATTTT.

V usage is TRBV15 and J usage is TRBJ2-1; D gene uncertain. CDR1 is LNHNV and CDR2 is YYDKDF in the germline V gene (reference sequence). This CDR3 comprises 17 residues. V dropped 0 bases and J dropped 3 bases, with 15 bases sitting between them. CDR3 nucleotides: TGTGCCACCAGCAGAGATCCCCCACTGGGATTCTACAATGAGCAGTTCTTC. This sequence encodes CATSRDPPLGFYNEQFF.

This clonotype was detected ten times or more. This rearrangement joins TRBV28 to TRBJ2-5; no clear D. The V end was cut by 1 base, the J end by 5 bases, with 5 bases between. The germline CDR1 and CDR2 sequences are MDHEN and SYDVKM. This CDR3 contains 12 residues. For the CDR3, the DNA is TGTGCCAGCAGTTTATTCGTGGAGACCCAGTACTTC. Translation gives CASSLFVETQYF.